This T cell receptor beta chain was identified during a study of blood T cell repertoires in COVID-19. About the research overall: COVID-19 samples, acute and convalescent, were from the United States, Italy and Spain.

CDR1 is LGHDT and CDR2 is YNNKEL in the germline V gene (reference sequence). V was clipped by 4 bases and J by 7 bases, with 14 bases between them. The CDR3 covers 15 residues. Assay used: immunoSEQ multiplex PCR; TCRdb lists only in-frame clones, some missing. The sample includes over 400,000 clones, roughly nine tenths seen only once; the top ten take around 7.8%. A Seattle source enrolled patients during active infection and followed them longitudinally. This clonotype was obtained from a woman aged 45 to 65 with COVID-19, enrolled during active disease. The sequencing sample was made of peripheral blood. This chain links TRBV3-1 (or the pseudogene TRBV3-2) with TRBJ1-6; maybe TRBD1 (6 bases). The CDR3 DNA follows: TGTGCCAGCAGCCCGGACAGTATAACGAATTCACCCCTCCACTTT. Amino acid sequence: CASSPDSITNSPLHF.